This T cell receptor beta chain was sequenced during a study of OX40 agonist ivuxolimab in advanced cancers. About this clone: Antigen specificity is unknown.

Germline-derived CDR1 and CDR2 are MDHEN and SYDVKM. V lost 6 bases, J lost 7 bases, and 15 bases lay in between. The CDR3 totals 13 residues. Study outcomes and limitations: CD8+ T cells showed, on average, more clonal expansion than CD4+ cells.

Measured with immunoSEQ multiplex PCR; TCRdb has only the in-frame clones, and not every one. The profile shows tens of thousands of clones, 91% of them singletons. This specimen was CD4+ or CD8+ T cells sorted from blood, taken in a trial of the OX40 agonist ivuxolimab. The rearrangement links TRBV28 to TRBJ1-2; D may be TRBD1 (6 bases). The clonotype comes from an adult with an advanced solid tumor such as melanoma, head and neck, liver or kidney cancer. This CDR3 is CASRQQGSSGYTF. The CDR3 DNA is TGTGCCAGCAGGCAACAGGGAAGTTCTGGCTACACCTTC.